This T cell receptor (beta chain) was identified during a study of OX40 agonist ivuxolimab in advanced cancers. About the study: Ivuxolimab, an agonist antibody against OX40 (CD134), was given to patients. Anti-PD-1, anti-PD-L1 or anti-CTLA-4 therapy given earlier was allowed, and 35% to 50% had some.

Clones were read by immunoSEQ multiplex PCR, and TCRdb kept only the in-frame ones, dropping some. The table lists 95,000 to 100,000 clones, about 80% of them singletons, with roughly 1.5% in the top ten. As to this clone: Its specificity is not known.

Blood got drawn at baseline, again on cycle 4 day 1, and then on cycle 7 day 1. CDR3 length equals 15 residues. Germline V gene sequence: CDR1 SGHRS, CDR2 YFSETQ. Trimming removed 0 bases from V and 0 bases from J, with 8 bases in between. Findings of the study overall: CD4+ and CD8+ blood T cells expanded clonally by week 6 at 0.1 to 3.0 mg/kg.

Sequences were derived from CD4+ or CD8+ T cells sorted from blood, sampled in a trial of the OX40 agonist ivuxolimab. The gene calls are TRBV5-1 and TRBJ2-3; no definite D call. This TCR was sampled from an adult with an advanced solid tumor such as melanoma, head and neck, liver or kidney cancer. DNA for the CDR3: TGCGCCAGCAGCTTGGGAACCCACAGCACAGATACGCAGTATTTT. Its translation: CASSLGTHSTDTQYF. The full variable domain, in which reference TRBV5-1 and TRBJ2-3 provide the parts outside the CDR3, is KAGVTQTPRYLIKTRGQQVTLSCSPISGHRSVSWYQQTPGQGLQFLFEYFSETQRNKGNFPGRFSGRQFSNSRSEMNVSTLELGDSALYLCASSLGTHSTDTQYFGPGTRLTVL.